Listed below are T cell receptor beta chains from one sample, sequenced in a study of beta chain features in type 1 diabetes. Measured with immunoSEQ multiplex PCR; TCRdb has only the in-frame clones, and not every one. The sample yields fewer than 500,000 clones, roughly 13% seen once. The sample was naive CD4+ T cells from blood. The receptors were sampled from a man between 25 and 39 years old in good health. The CDR3 runs from the conserved cysteine through the conserved F or W. A D gene is named only where the DNA matches it firmly. Clone size, where shown, is once, few, many, or a class for clones that have expanded.

v_gene	d_gene	j_gene	abundance	CDR3aa	CDR3nt
TRBV10-3	TRBD2	TRBJ2-3	NA	CAISGVGRTDTQYF	TGTGCCATCAGTGGGGTCGGGAGGACAGATACGCAGTATTTT
TRBV19	NA	TRBJ1-2	few	CASNRRKYGYTF	TGTGCCAGTAACAGGAGAAAGTATGGCTACACCTTC
TRBV19	NA	TRBJ2-4	few	CASSTLGLAKNIQYF	TGTGCCAGTAGTACGCTGGGTCTAGCCAAAAACATTCAGTACTTC
TRBV4-1	NA	TRBJ1-5	few	CASSQDLVRVSQPQHF	TGCGCCAGCAGCCAAGATCTTGTCAGGGTCAGTCAGCCCCAGCATTTT
TRBV5-1	NA	TRBJ1-5	few	CASSLGTNSNQPQHF	TGCGCCAGCAGCTTGGGGACAAATAGCAATCAGCCCCAGCATTTT
TRBV10-3	NA	TRBJ1-1	few	CAISEGPFAPEAFF	TGTGCCATCAGTGAGGGGCCCTTCGCCCCTGAAGCTTTCTTT
TRBV14	TRBD1	TRBJ2-1	NA	CASSQFRPRHTGTGENNEQFF	TGTGCCAGCAGCCAATTTCGCCCCAGACACACCGGGACAGGAGAGAACAATGAGCAGTTCTTC
TRBV4-1	NA	TRBJ1-1	NA	CASSQVPNPRAFF	TGCGCCAGCAGCCAAGTCCCAAACCCGCGAGCTTTCTTT
TRBV15	TRBD1	TRBJ2-1	few	CATSGGQAYNEQFF	TGTGCCACCAGCGGCGGACAGGCCTACAATGAGCAGTTCTTC
TRBV5-4	TRBD1	TRBJ2-3	NA	CASSLGGTGDTDTQYF	TGTGCCAGCAGCTTGGGTGGGACAGGAGACACAGATACGCAGTATTTT
TRBV6-5	NA	TRBJ1-2	NA	CASSTPGMEDYGYTF	TGTGCCAGCAGTACCCCAGGGATGGAGGACTATGGCTACACCTTC
TRBV5-1	TRBD2	TRBJ2-1	NA	CASSLVGAGDNEQFF	TGCGCCAGCAGCTTGGTTGGAGCGGGGGACAATGAGCAGTTCTTC
TRBV30	TRBD1	TRBJ2-2	few	CAWSILGTGNTGELFF	TGTGCCTGGAGTATCCTCGGGACAGGGAACACCGGGGAGCTGTTTTTT
TRBV6-5	NA	TRBJ2-1	few	CASRPGEWYNEQFF	TGTGCCAGCAGGCCAGGGGAGTGGTACAATGAGCAGTTCTTC
TRBV19	NA	TRBJ1-2	few	CASSKTTIGYTF	TGTGCCAGTAGTAAGACTACTATTGGCTACACCTTC
TRBV2	TRBD1	TRBJ2-5	NA	CASSLTGGETQYF	TGTGCCAGCAGCTTGACAGGGGGGGAGACCCAGTACTTC
TRBV6-6	TRBD1	TRBJ2-3	few	CASRSGGWTDTQYF	TGTGCCAGCCGATCAGGGGGATGGACAGATACGCAGTATTTT
TRBV9	NA	TRBJ2-5	NA	CASSFNQETQYF	TGTGCCAGCAGTTTCAATCAAGAGACCCAGTACTTC
TRBV19	NA	TRBJ1-4	few	CASSSPHRAKEKLFF	TGTGCCAGTAGTTCGCCACACAGGGCCAAGGAAAAACTGTTTTTT
TRBV5-1	NA	TRBJ2-3	few	CASSSTSRVGSDTQYF	TGCGCCAGCAGCTCCACTAGCAGGGTAGGGTCAGATACGCAGTATTTT
TRBV12-5	NA	TRBJ2-3	few	CASGPGDYTTDTQYF	TGTGCTAGTGGTCCAGGGGACTACACTACAGATACGCAGTATTTT
TRBV2	TRBD2	TRBJ2-1	few	CASSLGLAGHNEQFF	TGTGCCAGCAGCCTTGGACTAGCGGGACACAATGAGCAGTTCTTC
TRBV27	TRBD1	TRBJ2-5	NA	CASSSQGFQETQYF	TGTGCCAGCAGTTCACAGGGGTTCCAAGAGACCCAGTACTTC
TRBV7-2	NA	TRBJ2-5	NA	CASSLDPGRETQYF	TGTGCCAGCAGCTTAGATCCGGGGCGAGAGACCCAGTACTTC
TRBV27	NA	TRBJ1-6	once	CASSFQAWWQGNSPLHF	TGTGCCAGCAGTTTCCAGGCATGGTGGCAGGGTAATTCACCCCTCCACTTT
TRBV5-4	NA	TRBJ1-2	few	CASSSYEGDGYTF	TGTGCCAGCAGCTCCTACGAAGGGGATGGCTACACCTTC
TRBV25-1	NA	TRBJ2-6	NA	CASSQAGANVLTF	TGTGCCAGCTCTCAAGCTGGGGCCAACGTCCTGACTTTC
TRBV5-4	NA	TRBJ2-5	NA	CASSLGASDQETQYF	TGTGCCAGCAGCTTGGGCGCTAGCGATCAAGAGACCCAGTACTTC
TRBV12-5	TRBD1	TRBJ2-7	few	CASGLGTGGGYEQYF	TGTGCTAGTGGTTTGGGTACAGGGGGCGGCTACGAGCAGTACTTC
TRBV7-2	NA	TRBJ1-1	NA	CASSFYWTEAFF	TGTGCCAGCAGCTTTTATTGGACTGAAGCTTTCTTT
TRBV2	NA	TRBJ2-7	few	CASSLYTYEQYF	TGTGCCAGCAGTCTGTATACCTACGAGCAGTACTTC
TRBV2	TRBD2	TRBJ2-3	NA	CASSERLAGGGDTQYF	TGTGCCAGCAGTGAACGACTAGCGGGGGGCGGAGATACGCAGTATTTT
TRBV11-2	NA	TRBJ2-7	NA	CASTLAREQYF	TGTGCCAGCACCTTAGCGAGGGAGCAGTACTTC
TRBV4-2	TRBD1	TRBJ1-2	NA	CASSQRDRGDYGYTF	TGTGCCAGCAGCCAACGGGACAGGGGGGACTATGGCTACACCTTC
TRBV5-6	TRBD2	TRBJ2-3	NA	CASSFRLAGSDTQYF	TGTGCCAGCAGTTTCCGACTAGCGGGGTCAGATACGCAGTATTTT
TRBV4-3	NA	TRBJ2-2	NA	CASSQRGGSNGELFF	TGCGCCAGCAGCCAAAGGGGCGGGTCCAACGGGGAGCTGTTTTTT
TRBV9	NA	TRBJ2-3	few	CASSMGRTGSDTQYF	TGTGCCAGCAGCATGGGACGAACGGGTTCAGATACGCAGTATTTT
TRBV5-4	NA	TRBJ2-4	NA	CASSTGAGSKNIQYF	TGTGCCAGCAGCACGGGGGCCGGTTCCAAAAACATTCAGTACTTC
TRBV14	TRBD1	TRBJ1-4	NA	CASSPRQGAREKLFF	TGTGCCAGCAGCCCGCGACAGGGGGCTAGGGAAAAACTGTTTTTT
TRBV25-1	TRBD2	TRBJ2-5	few	CASSEPTSVKTQYF	TGTGCCAGCAGTGAACCGACTAGCGTGAAGACCCAGTACTTC
TRBV7-9	TRBD1	TRBJ2-1	NA	CASNDRDREDEQFF	TGTGCCAGCAACGACCGGGACAGGGAGGATGAGCAGTTCTTC
TRBV7-9	NA	TRBJ2-5	few	CASSRREVQETQYF	TGTGCCAGCAGCCGGAGGGAGGTTCAAGAGACCCAGTACTTC
TRBV7-2	NA	TRBJ1-2	NA	CAIRVGRGYGYTF	TGTGCCATCAGGGTAGGAAGAGGGTATGGCTACACCTTC
TRBV5-6	NA	TRBJ2-5	NA	CASSLLQRSETQYF	TGTGCCAGCAGCTTGCTCCAGCGCTCAGAGACCCAGTACTTC
TRBV5-1	NA	TRBJ1-5	few	CASSLEGYRDQPQHF	TGCGCCAGCAGCTTGGAGGGTTACAGGGATCAGCCCCAGCATTTT
TRBV14	NA	TRBJ2-3	NA	CASSPDWDTQYF	TGTGCCAGCAGCCCCGACTGGGATACGCAGTATTTT
TRBV9	NA	TRBJ2-3	NA	CASSVDLSTDTQYF	TGTGCCAGCAGCGTGGACCTATCCACAGATACGCAGTATTTT